Below are 16 T cell receptor beta chains sequenced from a single sample in a study of T cell clones after liver transplantation. Sequencing was performed with immunoSEQ multiplex PCR; in TCRdb, only in-frame clones are kept and a portion is missing. The table lists tens of thousands of clones, around four fifths of them singletons. The sample here was CD4+ T cells from blood, taken around 45 months after liver transplant. These receptors all come from a human patient who received a liver transplant. A subset of T cells may come from the graft donor.

The genes are TRBV5-1 and TRBJ1-4; 9 positions match TRBD1. V shed 5 bases, J shed 7 bases, and the junction held 9 bases outside the gene matches. Germline values: CDR1 SGHRS, CDR2 YFSETQ. This CDR3 is built from 15 residues. CDR3 region: CASSPGTGFSEKLFF. The CDR3 DNA follows: TGCGCCAGCAGTCCCGGGACAGGGTTTTCTGAAAAACTGTTTTTT.

The gene calls are TRBV18 and TRBJ2-7, with 7 bases identical to TRBD1. CDR1 is KGHSH and CDR2 is LQKENI in the germline V gene. This CDR3 spans 15 amino acids. The V segment lost 0 bases and the J segment 2 bases; nucleotides outside the gene matches: 4. The CDR3 protein is CASSPPRGRTYEQYF. CDR3 bases: TGTGCCAGCTCACCACCGAGGGGGCGAACCTACGAGCAGTACTTC.

The chain employs TRBV28 and TRBJ1-1; the D gene is possibly TRBD1 (5 bases). V shed 6 bases and J shed 2 bases, with 13 bases lying between them. CDR1 is MDHEN and CDR2 is SYDVKM in the germline V gene. The CDR3 consists of 14 residues. The CDR3 DNA reads TGTGCCAGCAGGACGCCCGACAGAAACACTGAAGCTTTCTTT. Encoded protein: CASRTPDRNTEAFF.

The rearrangement links TRBV11-2 to TRBJ2-5; no definite D call. The germline V and J ends were trimmed by 6 bases and 4 bases, with 15 bases remaining between them. CDR1 is SGHAT, CDR2 FQNNGV, per germline. The CDR3 is 14 residues long. The CDR3 sequence: CASSRGVSLETQYF. CDR3 sequence (DNA): TGTGCCAGCAGTCGTGGAGTTTCCCTAGAGACCCAGTACTTC.

J is TRBJ2-7 and V is TRBV7-9; D might be TRBD1 or TRBD2, each matching 5 bases. Trimming left V 5 bases short and J 7 bases short, with 15 bases between. The CDR3 consists of 13 residues. Germline CDR1 is SEHNR and CDR2 is FQNEAQ (reference sequence). The CDR3: CASSGGAGQEQYF. The CDR3 bases are TGTGCCAGCAGCGGGGGAGCCGGTCAGGAGCAGTACTTC.

The chain carries TRBV4-3 and TRBJ2-1; D call uncertain. The ends were cut back, 2 bases at V and 10 bases at J, with 21 bases in the middle. Germline V gene data show CDR1 as LGHNA and CDR2 as YSLEER. This CDR3 comprises 16 residues. Here the CDR3 DNA reads TGCGCCAGCAGCCAAAAGTACCAAGGCCCCCCAATGGAGCAGTTCTTC. It codes for CASSQKYQGPPMEQFF.

A single count supports this clone. The chain is built from TRBV5-4 and TRBJ2-7; perhaps TRBD2 as D (6 bases). The CDR3 totals 13 residues. Germline V gene data show CDR1 as SGHNT and CDR2 as YYREEE (reference sequence). Between the trimmed V and J ends, which lost 0 bases and 6 bases, there was a span of 10 bases. CDR3 bases: TGTGCCAGCAGCTTGGAGGCGGGAAGCGAGCAGTACTTC. Its translation: CASSLEAGSEQYF.

The V call is TRBV11-3, the J call TRBJ2-3, with 13 positions matching TRBD2. Trimming took 11 bases from V and 5 from J; bases not matched to a gene: 13. Per germline, CDR1 SGHNT and CDR2 YENEEA. There are 16 residues in the CDR3. CDR3 protein: CAPPRTSGGRGDTQYF. As DNA, the CDR3 is TGTGCCCCTCCTCGGACTAGCGGGGGTCGGGGAGATACGCAGTATTTT.

This clone showed up just a few times. The CDR3, as DNA: TGTGCCAGCAGCCCCGGACTAGCGGGAGGGATACAAGAGACCCAGTACTTC. It yields the protein CASSPGLAGGIQETQYF. V is TRBV5-8 and J is TRBJ2-5; 15 bases line up with TRBD2. V lost 4 bases to trimming and J lost 2 bases; unmatched junction nucleotides: 6. CDR1 is SGHTS and CDR2 is YDEGEE in the germline V gene. This CDR3 region has 17 residues.

This clone was seen a handful of times. V usage is TRBV6-1 and J usage is TRBJ2-7; 9 bases fit TRBD1. After removal of 5 bases from V and 4 bases from J, the junction contained 3 bases not matched to a gene. Germline V gene sequence: CDR1 MNHNS, CDR2 SASEGT. The CDR3 has 13 residues. CDR3 sequence (DNA): TGTGCCAGCAGTTCACAGGGGGCTTACGAGCAGTACTTC. Amino acid sequence: CASSSQGAYEQYF.

A word on this clone: The same CDR3 also results from other DNA sequences found in this sample. The chain uses TRBV30 and TRBJ2-5; the D is unclear. With 0 bases removed from V and 5 bases from J, the gap between germline ends came to 4 bases. The germline gives CDR1 GTSNPN, CDR2 SVGIG (reference sequence). The CDR3 runs 11 residues. CDR3 DNA sequence: TGTGCCTGGAGTGTAGGGGAGACCCAGTACTTC. It encodes CAWSVGETQYF.

The CDR3 region is CASSLRDGSYEQYF. As DNA, the CDR3 is TGTGCCAGCAGTTTAAGGGACGGCTCCTACGAGCAGTACTTC. V usage is TRBV27 and J usage is TRBJ2-7; either TRBD1 or TRBD2 may supply D (5 bases each). V was clipped by 2 bases and J by 0 bases, with 8 bases between them. The CDR3 consists of 14 residues. Germline lookup yields CDR1 MNHEY and CDR2 SMNVEV (reference sequence).

The chain links TRBV5-1 to TRBJ2-7, with D uncertain. Germline-derived CDR1 and CDR2 are SGHRS and YFSETQ. The germline V and J ends were trimmed by 4 bases and 3 bases, with 17 bases remaining between them. This CDR3 is 15 amino acids long. DNA for the CDR3: TGCGCCAGCAGCGAGGACGGACGGGTTCTCTACGAGCAGTACTTC. Amino acids: CASSEDGRVLYEQYF.

The chain employs TRBV18 and TRBJ2-1; tentative D call: TRBD2 (6 bases). V was shortened by 6 bases and J by 7 bases, with 16 bases between the two germline ends. Germline V gene sequence: CDR1 KGHSH, CDR2 LQKENI. The CDR3 has 14 amino acids. Here the CDR3 DNA reads TGTGCCAGCTCCTCAACGCGCGGGACGAATGAGCAGTTCTTC. Translation: CASSSTRGTNEQFF.

This sequence joins TRBV11-2 and TRBJ2-3; D call uncertain. Trimming took off 1 base at V and 11 bases at J, with 10 bases between the two ends. Germline CDR1 is SGHAT and CDR2 is FQNNGV. The CDR3 is 12 amino acids. The CDR3: CASSLGGLQQYF. CDR3 DNA: TGTGCCAGCAGCTTAGGAGGCCTTCAGCAGTATTTT.

This clone has a single count. The rearrangement joins TRBV5-8 to TRBJ1-1; unclear D gene. Germline loops: CDR1 SGHTS, CDR2 YDEGEE. This CDR3 is 14 amino acids long. V was clipped by 0 bases and J by 1 base, with 7 bases between them. In DNA form, the CDR3 reads TGTGCCAGCAGCTTGGAGGCAGGGAACACTGAAGCTTTCTTT. This encodes CASSLEAGNTEAFF.